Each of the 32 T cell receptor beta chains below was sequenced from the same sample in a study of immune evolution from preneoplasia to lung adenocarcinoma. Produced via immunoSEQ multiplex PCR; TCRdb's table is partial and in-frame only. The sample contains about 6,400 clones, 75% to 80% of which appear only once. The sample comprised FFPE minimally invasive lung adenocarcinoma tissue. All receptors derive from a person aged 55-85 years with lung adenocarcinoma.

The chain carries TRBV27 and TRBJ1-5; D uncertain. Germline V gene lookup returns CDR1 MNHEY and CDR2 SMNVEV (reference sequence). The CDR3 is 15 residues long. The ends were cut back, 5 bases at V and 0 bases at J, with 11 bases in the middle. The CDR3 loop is CASSPPQYSNQPQHF. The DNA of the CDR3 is TGTGCCAGCAGTCCCCCACAGTATAGCAATCAGCCCCAGCATTTT.

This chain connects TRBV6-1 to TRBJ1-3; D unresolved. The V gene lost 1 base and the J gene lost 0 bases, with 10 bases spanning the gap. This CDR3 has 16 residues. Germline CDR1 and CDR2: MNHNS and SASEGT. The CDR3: CASSEEDGRSGNTIYF. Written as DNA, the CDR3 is TGTGCCAGCAGTGAAGAGGACGGACGCTCTGGAAACACCATATATTTT.

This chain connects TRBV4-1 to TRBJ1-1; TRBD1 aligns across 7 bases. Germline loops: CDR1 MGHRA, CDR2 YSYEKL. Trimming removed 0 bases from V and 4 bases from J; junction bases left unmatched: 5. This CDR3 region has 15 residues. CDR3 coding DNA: TGCGCCAGCAGCCAAGAGGGCAGGGGGGGCACTGAAGCTTTCTTT. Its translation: CASSQEGRGGTEAFF.

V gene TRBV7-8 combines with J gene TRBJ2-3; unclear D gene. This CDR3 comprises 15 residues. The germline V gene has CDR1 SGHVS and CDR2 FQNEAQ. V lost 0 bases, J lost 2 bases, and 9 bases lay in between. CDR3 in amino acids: CASSLAPRYTDTQYF. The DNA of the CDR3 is TGTGCCAGCAGCTTAGCGCCGCGGTACACAGATACGCAGTATTTT.

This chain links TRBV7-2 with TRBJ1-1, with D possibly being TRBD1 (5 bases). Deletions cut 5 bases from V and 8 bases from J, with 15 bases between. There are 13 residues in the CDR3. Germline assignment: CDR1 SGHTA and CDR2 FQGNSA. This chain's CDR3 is CASSINQGQEAFF. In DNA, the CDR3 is TGTGCCAGCAGCATAAATCAGGGCCAAGAAGCTTTCTTT. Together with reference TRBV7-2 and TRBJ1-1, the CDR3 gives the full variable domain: GAGVSQSPSNKVTEKGKDVELRCDPISGHTALYWYRQSLGQGLEFLIYFQGNSAPDKSGLPSDRFSAERTGGSVSTLTIQRTQQEDSAVYLCASSINQGQEAFFGQGTRLTVV.

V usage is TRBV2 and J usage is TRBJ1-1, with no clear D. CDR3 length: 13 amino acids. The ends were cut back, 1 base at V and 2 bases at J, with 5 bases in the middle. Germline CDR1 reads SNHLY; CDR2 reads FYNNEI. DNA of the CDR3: TGTGCCAGCAGTGAAGGGGTTAACACTGAAGCTTTCTTT. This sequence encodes CASSEGVNTEAFF.

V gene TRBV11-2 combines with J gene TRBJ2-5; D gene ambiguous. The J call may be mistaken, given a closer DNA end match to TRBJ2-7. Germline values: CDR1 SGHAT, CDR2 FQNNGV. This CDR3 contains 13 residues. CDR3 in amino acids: CASSLDGVREQYF. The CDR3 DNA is TGTGCCAGCAGCTTAGATGGCGTACGCGAGCAGTACTTC.

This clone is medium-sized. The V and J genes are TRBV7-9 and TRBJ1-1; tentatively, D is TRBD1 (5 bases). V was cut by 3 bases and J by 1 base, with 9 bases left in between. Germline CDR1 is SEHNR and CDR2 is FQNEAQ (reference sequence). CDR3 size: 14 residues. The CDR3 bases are TGTGCCAGCAGCTTTGTGACAGAGAACACTGAAGCTTTCTTT. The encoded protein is CASSFVTENTEAFF.

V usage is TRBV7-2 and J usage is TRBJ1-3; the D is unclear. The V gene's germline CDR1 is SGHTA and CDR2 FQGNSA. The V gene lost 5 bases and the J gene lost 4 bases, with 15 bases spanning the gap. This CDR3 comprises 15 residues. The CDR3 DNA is TGTGCCAGCAGCCACTATCTTGAGTCCGGAAACACCATATATTTT. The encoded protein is CASSHYLESGNTIYF. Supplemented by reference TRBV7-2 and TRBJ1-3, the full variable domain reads GAGVSQSPSNKVTEKGKDVELRCDPISGHTALYWYRQSLGQGLEFLIYFQGNSAPDKSGLPSDRFSAERTGGSVSTLTIQRTQQEDSAVYLCASSHYLESGNTIYFGEGSWLTVV.

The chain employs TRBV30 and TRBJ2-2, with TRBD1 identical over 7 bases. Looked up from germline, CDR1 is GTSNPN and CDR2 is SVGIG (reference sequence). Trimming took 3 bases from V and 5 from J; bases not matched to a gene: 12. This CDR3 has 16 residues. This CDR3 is CAWSRTGTVGTGELFF. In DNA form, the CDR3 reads TGTGCCTGGAGCCGTACCGGGACAGTCGGGACCGGGGAGCTGTTTTTT.

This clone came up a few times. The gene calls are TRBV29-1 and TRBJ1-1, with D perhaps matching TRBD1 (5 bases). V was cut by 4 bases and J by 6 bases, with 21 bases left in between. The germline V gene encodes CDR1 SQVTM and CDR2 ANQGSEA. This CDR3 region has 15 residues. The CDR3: CSVGAGRSGYAEAFF. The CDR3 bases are TGCAGCGTTGGAGCAGGGAGGAGCGGGTATGCTGAAGCTTTCTTT.

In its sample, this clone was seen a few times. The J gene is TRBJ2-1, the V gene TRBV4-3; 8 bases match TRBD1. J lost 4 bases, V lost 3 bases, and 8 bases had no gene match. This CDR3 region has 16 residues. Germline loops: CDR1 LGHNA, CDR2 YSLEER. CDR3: CASSHFLDRVYNEQFF. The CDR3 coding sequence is TGCGCCAGCAGCCACTTCCTGGACAGGGTGTACAATGAGCAGTTCTTC.

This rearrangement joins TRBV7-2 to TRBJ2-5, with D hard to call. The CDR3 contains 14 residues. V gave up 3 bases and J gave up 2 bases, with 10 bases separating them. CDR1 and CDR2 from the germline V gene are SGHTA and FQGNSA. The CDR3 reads CASSFSGFQETQYF. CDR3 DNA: TGTGCCAGCAGCTTTTCCGGGTTTCAAGAGACCCAGTACTTC.

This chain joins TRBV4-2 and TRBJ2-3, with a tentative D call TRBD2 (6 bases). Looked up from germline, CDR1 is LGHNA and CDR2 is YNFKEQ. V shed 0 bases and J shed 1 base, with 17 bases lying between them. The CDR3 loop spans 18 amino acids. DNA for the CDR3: TGTGCCAGCAGCCAAGAAAAAGGTTCGGGAGCAGGCACAGATACGCAGTATTTT. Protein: CASSQEKGSGAGTDTQYF.

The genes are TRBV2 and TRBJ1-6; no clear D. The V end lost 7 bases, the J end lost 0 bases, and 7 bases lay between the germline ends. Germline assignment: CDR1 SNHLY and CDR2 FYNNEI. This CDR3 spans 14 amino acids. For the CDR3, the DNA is TGTGCCAGCATGCGGAGCTCCTATAATTCACCCCTCCACTTT. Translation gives CASMRSSYNSPLHF.

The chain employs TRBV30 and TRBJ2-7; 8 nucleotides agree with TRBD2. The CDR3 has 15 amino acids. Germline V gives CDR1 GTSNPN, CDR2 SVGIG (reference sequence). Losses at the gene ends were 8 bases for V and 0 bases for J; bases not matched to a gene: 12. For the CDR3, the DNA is TGTGCCGGGGGCGGGGGGCGTTCCAGCTCCTACGAGCAGTACTTC. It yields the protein CAGGGGRSSSYEQYF. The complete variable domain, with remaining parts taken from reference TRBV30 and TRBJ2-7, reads SQTIHQWPATLVQPVGSPLSLECTVEGTSNPNLYWYRQAAGRGLQLLFYSVGIGQISSEVPQNLSASRPQDRQFILSSKKLLLSDSGFYLCAGGGGRSSSYEQYFGPGTRLTVT.

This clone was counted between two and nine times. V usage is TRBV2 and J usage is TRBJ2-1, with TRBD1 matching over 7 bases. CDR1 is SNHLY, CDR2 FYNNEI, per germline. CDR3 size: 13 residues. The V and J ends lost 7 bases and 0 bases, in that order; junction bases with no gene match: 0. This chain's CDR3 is CASNRGSYNEQFF. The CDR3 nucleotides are TGTGCCAGCAACAGGGGCTCCTACAATGAGCAGTTCTTC.

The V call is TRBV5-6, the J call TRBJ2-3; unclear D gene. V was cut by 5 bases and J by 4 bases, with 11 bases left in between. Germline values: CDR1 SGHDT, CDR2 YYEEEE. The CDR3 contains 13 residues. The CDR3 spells CASSHRPSDTQYF. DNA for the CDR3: TGTGCCAGCAGTCACCGACCCTCAGATACGCAGTATTTT.

CDR3 residues: CASNSGGAPGNTIYF. The CDR3 nucleotides read TGTGCCAGCAATTCGGGGGGGGCGCCCGGAAACACCATATATTTT. The genes are TRBV7-8 and TRBJ1-3, with D tentatively TRBD1 (6 bases). V lost 7 bases to trimming and J lost 4 bases, with 17 bases between them. Per the germline V gene, CDR1 is SGHVS and CDR2 is FQNEAQ. The CDR3 covers 15 residues.

CDR3 in amino acids: CASSLEPQGSSYEQYF. Written as DNA, the CDR3 is TGCGCCAGCAGCTTGGAGCCGCAGGGGTCCTCCTACGAGCAGTACTTC. The chain recombines TRBV5-1 with TRBJ2-7, with D tentatively TRBD1 (6 bases). CDR3 size: 16 residues. Germline CDR1 SGHRS, CDR2 YFSETQ. V lost 0 bases, J lost 0 bases, and 13 bases lay in between.

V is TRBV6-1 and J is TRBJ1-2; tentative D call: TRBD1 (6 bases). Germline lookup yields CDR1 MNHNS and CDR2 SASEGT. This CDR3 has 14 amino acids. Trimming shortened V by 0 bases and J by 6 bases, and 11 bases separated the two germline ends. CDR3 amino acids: CASSEATGGHGYTF. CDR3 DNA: TGTGCCAGCAGTGAAGCGACGGGGGGGCATGGCTACACCTTC.

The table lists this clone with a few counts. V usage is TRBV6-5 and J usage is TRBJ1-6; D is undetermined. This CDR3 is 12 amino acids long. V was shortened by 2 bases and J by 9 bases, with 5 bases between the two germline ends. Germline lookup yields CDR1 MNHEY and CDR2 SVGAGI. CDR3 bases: TGTGCCAGCAGTTACAATACTTCACCCCTCCACTTT. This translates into CASSYNTSPLHF.

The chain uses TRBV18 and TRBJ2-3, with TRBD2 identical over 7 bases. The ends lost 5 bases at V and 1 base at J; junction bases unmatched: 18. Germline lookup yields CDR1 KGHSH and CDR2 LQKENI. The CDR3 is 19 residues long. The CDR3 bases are TGTGCCAGCTCAATACGGACGGGCGGGAGTCCCAGGGGCACAGATACGCAGTATTTT. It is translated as CASSIRTGGSPRGTDTQYF.

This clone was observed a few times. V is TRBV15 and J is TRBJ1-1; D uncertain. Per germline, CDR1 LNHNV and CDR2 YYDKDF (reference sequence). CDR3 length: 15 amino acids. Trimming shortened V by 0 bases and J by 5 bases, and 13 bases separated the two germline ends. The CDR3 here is CATSRDDVKGTEAFF. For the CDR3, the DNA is TGTGCCACCAGCAGAGATGACGTCAAAGGGACTGAAGCTTTCTTT.

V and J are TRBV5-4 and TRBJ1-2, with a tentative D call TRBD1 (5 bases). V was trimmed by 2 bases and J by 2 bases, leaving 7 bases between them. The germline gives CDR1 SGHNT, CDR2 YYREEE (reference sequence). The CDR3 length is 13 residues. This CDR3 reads CASSLQENYGYTF. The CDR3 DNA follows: TGTGCCAGCAGCTTACAGGAGAACTATGGCTACACCTTC.

The CDR3 loop reads CASSLTGDYLNTGELFF. DNA for the CDR3: TGTGCCAGCAGTTTAACAGGGGACTACTTGAACACCGGGGAGCTGTTTTTT. The V call is TRBV27, the J call TRBJ2-2; possibly TRBD1 or TRBD2 for D (7 bases each). CDR1 MNHEY and CDR2 SMNVEV come from the germline V gene (reference sequence). This CDR3 contains 17 residues. Trimming took 2 bases from V and 1 from J, leaving 14 bases between them.

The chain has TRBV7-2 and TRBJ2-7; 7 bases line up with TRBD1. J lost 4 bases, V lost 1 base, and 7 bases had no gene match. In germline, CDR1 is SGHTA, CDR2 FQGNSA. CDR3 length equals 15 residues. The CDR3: CASSLVPGTVYEQYF. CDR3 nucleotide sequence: TGTGCCAGCAGCTTAGTCCCCGGGACAGTTTACGAGCAGTACTTC. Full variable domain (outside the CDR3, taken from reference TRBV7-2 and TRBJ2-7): GAGVSQSPSNKVTEKGKDVELRCDPISGHTALYWYRQSLGQGLEFLIYFQGNSAPDKSGLPSDRFSAERTGGSVSTLTIQRTQQEDSAVYLCASSLVPGTVYEQYFGPGTRLTVT.

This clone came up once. The CDR3 region has the DNA TGCAGCGTGGGGAGCGGGAGCGGTAATGAGCAGTTCTTC. This sequence encodes CSVGSGSGNEQFF. J is TRBJ2-1 and V is TRBV29-1; TRBD2 matches 8 bases. CDR1 is SQVTM, CDR2 ANQGSEA, per germline. Trimming cost V 6 bases and J 7 bases; bases outside gene matches: 8. CDR3 length: 13 amino acids.

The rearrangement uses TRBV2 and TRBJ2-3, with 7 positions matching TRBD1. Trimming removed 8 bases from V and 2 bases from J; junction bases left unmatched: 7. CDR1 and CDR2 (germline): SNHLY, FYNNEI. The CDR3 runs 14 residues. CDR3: CASEAGGITDTQYF. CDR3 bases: TGTGCCAGCGAGGCAGGGGGAATCACAGATACGCAGTATTTT.

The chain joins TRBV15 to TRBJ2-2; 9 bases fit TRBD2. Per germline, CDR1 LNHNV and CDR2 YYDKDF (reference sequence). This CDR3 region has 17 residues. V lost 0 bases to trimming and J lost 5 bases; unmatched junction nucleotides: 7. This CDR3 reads CATSRDHLAGKTGELFF. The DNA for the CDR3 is TGTGCCACCAGCAGAGATCACCTAGCGGGGAAAACCGGGGAGCTGTTTTTT.

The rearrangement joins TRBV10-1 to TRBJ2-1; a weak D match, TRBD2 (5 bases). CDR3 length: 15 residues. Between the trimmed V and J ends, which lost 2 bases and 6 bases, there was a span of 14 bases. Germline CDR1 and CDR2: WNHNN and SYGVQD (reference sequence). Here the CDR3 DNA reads TGCGCCAGCAGTGAGAGAGGGCGTGGGAGCAATGAGCAGTTCTTC. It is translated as CASSERGRGSNEQFF.

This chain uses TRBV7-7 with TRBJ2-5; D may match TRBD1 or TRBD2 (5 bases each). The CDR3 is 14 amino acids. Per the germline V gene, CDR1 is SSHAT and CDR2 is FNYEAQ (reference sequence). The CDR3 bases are TGTGCTAGTTCGCCGGGGCCTGTGAAAGAGACCCAGTACTTC. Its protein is CASSPGPVKETQYF.